Listed below are T cell receptor beta chains from one sample, sequenced in a study of cytomegalovirus exposure and HLA in healthy donors. Produced via immunoSEQ multiplex PCR; TCRdb's table is partial and in-frame only. The sample carries 70,000 to 80,000 clones, roughly 78% recorded once. The sequenced material came from PBMCs. The receptors here all came from a man aged 18-30 years in good health and CMV-seronegative. CDR3s include the opening cysteine and the closing phenylalanine or tryptophan. Fields, in order: CDR3 protein, CDR3 DNA, D gene, V gene, clone size, J gene. A D gene is named only where the DNA matches it firmly. Size is omitted from some rows. Given values are once, few, many or a class for expanded clones.

CDR3aa: CASSIPGVGTEAFF; CDR3nt: TGTGCCAGTAGTATCCCAGGGGTGGGCACTGAAGCTTTCTTT; d_gene: NA; v_gene: TRBV19; abundance: NA; j_gene: TRBJ1-1
CDR3aa: CASSKGNEQFF; CDR3nt: TGCGCCAGCTCCAAGGGGAATGAGCAGTTCTTC; d_gene: NA; v_gene: TRBV10-2; abundance: NA; j_gene: TRBJ2-1
CDR3aa: CASSHAGGSFGEKLFF; CDR3nt: TGTGCCAGCAGTCATGCAGGGGGTAGCTTCGGCGAAAAACTGTTTTTT; d_gene: TRBD1; v_gene: TRBV5-4; abundance: NA; j_gene: TRBJ1-4
CDR3aa: CASSARGRAGASNTGELFF; CDR3nt: TGTGCCAGCTCCGCGCGGGGAAGAGCGGGGGCCTCGAACACCGGGGAGCTGTTTTTT; d_gene: TRBD2; v_gene: TRBV18; abundance: once; j_gene: TRBJ2-2
CDR3aa: CASSAGTGGQETQYF; CDR3nt: TGTGCCAGCTCGGCTGGGACAGGGGGGCAAGAGACCCAGTACTTC; d_gene: TRBD1; v_gene: TRBV18; abundance: NA; j_gene: TRBJ2-5
CDR3aa: CASSVGGATFGEQYF; CDR3nt: TGTGCCAGCAGCGTAGGTGGCGCCACCTTCGGGGAGCAGTACTTC; d_gene: NA; v_gene: TRBV9; abundance: NA; j_gene: TRBJ2-7
CDR3aa: CASSPDSTGPGANVLTF; CDR3nt: TGTGCCAGCTCACCCGACTCGACAGGGCCCGGGGCCAACGTCCTGACTTTC; d_gene: TRBD1; v_gene: TRBV18; abundance: NA; j_gene: TRBJ2-6
CDR3aa: CASSLQGATLEAFF; CDR3nt: TGTGCCAGCAGTTTACAGGGGGCCACCCTTGAAGCTTTCTTT; d_gene: TRBD1; v_gene: TRBV27; abundance: NA; j_gene: TRBJ1-1
CDR3aa: CASSLQRPGANVLTF; CDR3nt: TGTGCCAGCAGCTTGCAGCGTCCTGGGGCCAACGTCCTGACTTTC; d_gene: NA; v_gene: TRBV5-6; abundance: NA; j_gene: TRBJ2-6
CDR3aa: CAWRLGQALSTDTQYF; CDR3nt: TGTGCCTGGAGGCTGGGACAGGCGCTAAGCACAGATACGCAGTATTTT; d_gene: TRBD1; v_gene: TRBV30; abundance: NA; j_gene: TRBJ2-3
CDR3aa: CASSPRDWGYEQYF; CDR3nt: TGTGCCAGCAGTCCCCGGGACTGGGGCTACGAGCAGTACTTC; d_gene: NA; v_gene: TRBV6-6; abundance: NA; j_gene: TRBJ2-7
CDR3aa: CASSWGTSGRTTDTQYF; CDR3nt: TGTGCCAGCAGCTGGGGGACTAGCGGGAGAACCACAGATACGCAGTATTTT; d_gene: TRBD2; v_gene: TRBV5-6; abundance: NA; j_gene: TRBJ2-3
CDR3aa: CASRLGTDGNTIYF; CDR3nt: TGCGCCAGCAGATTGGGGACAGACGGAAACACCATATATTTT; d_gene: TRBD1; v_gene: TRBV5-1; abundance: NA; j_gene: TRBJ1-3
CDR3aa: CASRADRDTSPLHF; CDR3nt: TGTGCCAGCAGAGCGGACAGGGACACTTCACCCCTCCACTTT; d_gene: TRBD1; v_gene: TRBV6-4; abundance: few; j_gene: TRBJ1-6
CDR3aa: CASSLATGGRTEAFF; CDR3nt: TGTGCCAGCAGCTTAGCGACAGGGGGTCGGACTGAAGCTTTCTTT; d_gene: TRBD1; v_gene: TRBV7-3; abundance: NA; j_gene: TRBJ1-1
CDR3aa: CASSVGNRRGMLETQYF; CDR3nt: TGTGCCAGCAGCGTAGGGAACAGGAGAGGAATGTTGGAGACCCAGTACTTC; d_gene: NA; v_gene: TRBV9; abundance: NA; j_gene: TRBJ2-5
CDR3aa: CASSIGQGLGKPQHF; CDR3nt: TGTGCCAGTAGTATAGGGCAGGGGCTGGGGAAGCCCCAGCATTTT; d_gene: NA; v_gene: TRBV19; abundance: NA; j_gene: TRBJ1-5
CDR3aa: CASSLGQGATNEKLFF; CDR3nt: TGTGCCAGCAGCTTGGGGCAGGGGGCCACTAATGAAAAACTGTTTTTT; d_gene: TRBD1; v_gene: TRBV5-5; abundance: NA; j_gene: TRBJ1-4
CDR3aa: CASSLAGPQETQYF; CDR3nt: TGTGCCAGCAGCTTGGCAGGGCCCCAAGAGACCCAGTACTTC; d_gene: NA; v_gene: TRBV5-4; abundance: NA; j_gene: TRBJ2-5
CDR3aa: CASSLRRDTYNEQFF; CDR3nt: TGTGCCAGCAGTCTCCGGCGGGATACGTACAATGAGCAGTTCTTC; d_gene: NA; v_gene: TRBV6-5; abundance: once; j_gene: TRBJ2-1
CDR3aa: CASKSVAAQETQYF; CDR3nt: TGTGCCAGCAAGAGTGTAGCGGCACAAGAGACCCAGTACTTC; d_gene: NA; v_gene: TRBV28; abundance: once; j_gene: TRBJ2-5
CDR3aa: CASSDSAGGADEQYF; CDR3nt: TGTGCCAGCAGTGACTCTGCGGGGGGTGCTGACGAGCAGTACTTC; d_gene: TRBD2; v_gene: TRBV6-4; abundance: NA; j_gene: TRBJ2-7
CDR3aa: CASRQGGSYNSPLHF; CDR3nt: TGTGCCAGCCGACAGGGAGGCTCCTATAATTCACCCCTCCACTTT; d_gene: TRBD1; v_gene: TRBV6-5; abundance: NA; j_gene: TRBJ1-6
CDR3aa: CASSIATGETQYF; CDR3nt: TGTGCCAGTAGTATAGCGACAGGGGAGACCCAGTACTTC; d_gene: TRBD1; v_gene: TRBV19; abundance: NA; j_gene: TRBJ2-5
CDR3aa: CASSPRSGINTEAFF; CDR3nt: TGTGCCAGCAGCCCAAGGTCCGGGATAAACACTGAAGCTTTCTTT; d_gene: NA; v_gene: TRBV5-4; abundance: NA; j_gene: TRBJ1-1
CDR3aa: CSVRLAGGANVLTF; CDR3nt: TGCAGCGTTAGGTTGGCGGGTGGGGCCAACGTCCTGACTTTC; d_gene: NA; v_gene: TRBV29-1; abundance: NA; j_gene: TRBJ2-6
CDR3aa: CASSPTGGLGEAFF; CDR3nt: TGTGCCAGCAGCCCGACGGGGGGCTTGGGTGAAGCTTTCTTT; d_gene: NA; v_gene: TRBV7-9; abundance: once; j_gene: TRBJ1-1
CDR3aa: CASSPDRGSGANVLTF; CDR3nt: TGTGCTAGCAGCCCCGACCGGGGGTCTGGGGCCAACGTCCTGACTTTC; d_gene: NA; v_gene: TRBV7-7; abundance: NA; j_gene: TRBJ2-6
CDR3aa: CATSPRRVADTQYF; CDR3nt: TGTGCCACCAGCCCACGACGGGTGGCCGATACGCAGTATTTT; d_gene: NA; v_gene: TRBV15; abundance: NA; j_gene: TRBJ2-3
CDR3aa: CASSGGTSGTGELFF; CDR3nt: TGTGCCAGCAGTGGGGGCACCTCGGGCACCGGGGAGCTGTTTTTT; d_gene: NA; v_gene: TRBV28; abundance: few; j_gene: TRBJ2-2
CDR3aa: CASSLVTGNTEAFF; CDR3nt: TGTGCCAGCAGCTTAGTTACAGGGAACACTGAAGCTTTCTTT; d_gene: NA; v_gene: TRBV7-8; abundance: NA; j_gene: TRBJ1-1
CDR3aa: CAWREVENLFF; CDR3nt: TGTGCCTGGAGGGAGGTAGAAAACCTGTTTTTT; d_gene: NA; v_gene: TRBV30; abundance: NA; j_gene: TRBJ1-4
CDR3aa: CASSVRTGDYDYTF; CDR3nt: TGTGCCAGCAGCGTTAGGACCGGGGACTATGACTACACCTTC; d_gene: NA; v_gene: TRBV9; abundance: NA; j_gene: TRBJ1-2
CDR3aa: CASSQQGAGNTGELFF; CDR3nt: TGTGCCAGCAGCCAACAGGGGGCGGGGAACACCGGGGAGCTGTTTTTT; d_gene: TRBD1; v_gene: TRBV6-4; abundance: NA; j_gene: TRBJ2-2
CDR3aa: CASRPGYQRGTNEKLFF; CDR3nt: TGCGCCAGCAGGCCAGGGTACCAAAGAGGAACTAATGAAAAACTGTTTTTT; d_gene: NA; v_gene: TRBV5-1; abundance: NA; j_gene: TRBJ1-4
CDR3aa: CASSYSGKGTFF; CDR3nt: TGTGCCAGCAGTTACTCAGGCAAGGGGACTTTCTTT; d_gene: NA; v_gene: TRBV6-5; abundance: NA; j_gene: TRBJ1-1
CDR3aa: CASSRDFESYNEQFF; CDR3nt: TGTGCCAGCAGCCGGGACTTTGAGTCCTACAATGAGCAGTTCTTC; d_gene: NA; v_gene: TRBV5-4; abundance: NA; j_gene: TRBJ2-1
CDR3aa: CASSPGRGFNYGYTF; CDR3nt: TGTGCCAGCAGCCCCGGGAGAGGGTTTAACTATGGCTACACCTTC; d_gene: NA; v_gene: TRBV5-4; abundance: NA; j_gene: TRBJ1-2
CDR3aa: CASSPQSFTTRNTIYF; CDR3nt: TGTGCCAGCTCACCGCAATCGTTCACTACACGAAACACCATATATTTT; d_gene: NA; v_gene: TRBV18; abundance: once; j_gene: TRBJ1-3
CDR3aa: CASSLDTDHTQYF; CDR3nt: TGTGCCAGCAGTTTGGACACAGACCATACGCAGTATTTT; d_gene: NA; v_gene: TRBV27; abundance: NA; j_gene: TRBJ2-3
CDR3aa: CASSSKPDRGGYGYTF; CDR3nt: TGTGCCAGCAGCTCCAAACCAGACAGGGGTGGCTATGGCTACACCTTC; d_gene: TRBD1; v_gene: TRBV7-2; abundance: NA; j_gene: TRBJ1-2
CDR3aa: CASSPVQGRNQPQHF; CDR3nt: TGTGCCAGCTCACCAGTGCAGGGTCGGAATCAGCCCCAGCATTTT; d_gene: NA; v_gene: TRBV18; abundance: few; j_gene: TRBJ1-5
CDR3aa: CAWRQGPGSYEQYF; CDR3nt: TGTGCCTGGAGACAGGGCCCTGGCTCCTACGAGCAGTACTTC; d_gene: NA; v_gene: TRBV30; abundance: NA; j_gene: TRBJ2-7
CDR3aa: CASSSYSLNTEAFF; CDR3nt: TGCGCCAGCAGCTCCTACAGCCTCAACACTGAAGCTTTCTTT; d_gene: NA; v_gene: TRBV5-1; abundance: NA; j_gene: TRBJ1-1
CDR3aa: CASSPLGPPASNQPQHF; CDR3nt: TGTGCCAGCTCCCCCCTTGGGCCCCCCGCGAGCAATCAGCCCCAGCATTTT; d_gene: NA; v_gene: TRBV18; abundance: NA; j_gene: TRBJ1-5
CDR3aa: CASSLYVDSTYEQYF; CDR3nt: TGTGCCAGCAGCTTATACGTTGACTCAACCTACGAGCAGTACTTC; d_gene: NA; v_gene: TRBV11-2; abundance: few; j_gene: TRBJ2-7
CDR3aa: CATSRDFLAGRNQPQHF; CDR3nt: TGTGCCACCAGCAGAGACTTTCTGGCAGGTCGAAATCAGCCCCAGCATTTT; d_gene: NA; v_gene: TRBV15; abundance: once; j_gene: TRBJ1-5
CDR3aa: CASSYSRLAGAGETQYF; CDR3nt: TGTGCCAGCAGTTACTCGCGGCTAGCGGGAGCTGGAGAGACCCAGTACTTC; d_gene: TRBD2; v_gene: TRBV28; abundance: NA; j_gene: TRBJ2-5
CDR3aa: CASSLGRIAGVENEQFF; CDR3nt: TGTGCCAGCAGCTTGGGTCGGATAGCGGGTGTGGAGAATGAGCAGTTCTTC; d_gene: TRBD2; v_gene: TRBV7-6; abundance: NA; j_gene: TRBJ2-1
CDR3aa: CASSLVTGDRGYTF; CDR3nt: TGTGCCAGCAGCCTCGTGACAGGGGATAGGGGCTACACCTTC; d_gene: TRBD1; v_gene: TRBV7-2; abundance: NA; j_gene: TRBJ1-2
CDR3aa: CASSYQDSYNEKLFF; CDR3nt: TGTGCCAGCAGTTACCAGGACAGTTATAATGAAAAACTGTTTTTT; d_gene: NA; v_gene: TRBV6-5; abundance: NA; j_gene: TRBJ1-4
CDR3aa: CASSPSGLNSNQPQHF; CDR3nt: TGTGCCAGCAGCCCCTCGGGGTTAAATAGCAATCAGCCCCAGCATTTT; d_gene: NA; v_gene: TRBV7-2; abundance: NA; j_gene: TRBJ1-5
CDR3aa: CASSLERQALRSGANVLTF; CDR3nt: TGTGCCAGCAGCTTAGAAAGGCAGGCCCTCCGCTCTGGGGCCAACGTCCTGACTTTC; d_gene: NA; v_gene: TRBV7-2; abundance: few; j_gene: TRBJ2-6
CDR3aa: CASSPPLTHSQYF; CDR3nt: TGTGCCAGCTCACCACCTCTTACTCATTCGCAGTATTTT; d_gene: NA; v_gene: TRBV18; abundance: NA; j_gene: TRBJ2-3
CDR3aa: CASSLGSGAGANVLTF; CDR3nt: TGTGCCAGCAGCTTAGGAAGCGGGGCTGGGGCCAACGTCCTGACTTTC; d_gene: TRBD2; v_gene: TRBV7-2; abundance: NA; j_gene: TRBJ2-6
CDR3aa: CASSREGQPQHF; CDR3nt: TGTGCCAGTAGTCGGGAAGGTCAGCCCCAGCATTTT; d_gene: NA; v_gene: TRBV19; abundance: NA; j_gene: TRBJ1-5
CDR3aa: CASRAISGRFPYEQYF; CDR3nt: TGTGCCAGCAGAGCGATATCAGGGCGTTTCCCCTACGAGCAGTACTTC; d_gene: NA; v_gene: TRBV28; abundance: NA; j_gene: TRBJ2-7
CDR3aa: CASREDRSGGYTF; CDR3nt: TGTGCCAGCAGAGAGGACAGATCGGGAGGCTACACCTTC; d_gene: NA; v_gene: TRBV28; abundance: NA; j_gene: TRBJ1-2
CDR3aa: CASSYPSRGTDTQYF; CDR3nt: TGTGCCAGCAGTTACCCCTCCCGCGGCACAGATACGCAGTATTTT; d_gene: NA; v_gene: TRBV6-5; abundance: NA; j_gene: TRBJ2-3